Presented here are 17 T cell receptor beta chains from one specimen sequenced in a study of STAT5B mutations in CD4+ large granular lymphocyte leukemia (dated by TCRdb to between 2021 and 2024). The method behind the library was the immunoSEQ multiplex PCR assay. This is the immuneACCESS table as TCRdb keeps it, with only in-frame sequences that have V and J called. A part of the clones is gone; compared with another copy, unresolved V genes explain less than half, and the rest is unexplained. Here the sample has fewer than 35,000 clones; 71% occur a single time. Less than 0.5% of the sample goes to the ten largest clones. Source material: CD4+ T cells from blood buffy coats. All receptors derive from a human donor in good health.

The rearrangement joins TRBV18 to TRBJ2-1, with D perhaps matching TRBD2 (6 bases). CDR3 length: 16 amino acids. Germline V lookup: CDR1 KGHSH, CDR2 LQKENI. The V end lost 2 bases, the J end lost 0 bases, and 11 bases lay between the germline ends. The CDR3 is CASSPLAARSYNEQFF. The CDR3, as DNA: TGTGCCAGCTCACCATTAGCGGCCCGCTCCTACAATGAGCAGTTCTTC.

The CDR3 coding sequence is TGTGCCAGCAGAACCCGGACAGGGAATTCCACTGAAGCTTTCTTT. It yields the protein CASRTRTGNSTEAFF. V and J are TRBV6-1 and TRBJ1-1, with 8 nucleotides matching TRBD1. V lost 6 bases and J lost 4; bases outside the gene matches: 10. CDR3 length: 15 residues. In germline, CDR1 is MNHNS, CDR2 SASEGT.

J is TRBJ1-1 and V is TRBV7-9; D ambiguous. V lost 4 bases and J 5 bases, leaving 17 bases between the germline ends. The CDR3 is 15 amino acids. The germline CDR1 and CDR2 sequences are SEHNR and FQNEAQ (reference sequence). The CDR3, as DNA: TGTGCCAGCAGCTCCTGGACGGGCGGCGGGACTGAAGCTTTCTTT. This codes for CASSSWTGGGTEAFF. Combining the CDR3 with reference TRBV7-9 and TRBJ1-1 gives the whole variable domain DTGVSQNPRHKITKRGQNVTFRCDPISEHNRLYWYRQTLGQGPEFLTYFQNEAQLEKSRLLSDRFSAERPKGSFSTLEIQRTEQGDSAMYLCASSSWTGGGTEAFFGQGTRLTVV.

The chain is built from TRBV19 and TRBJ1-5; maybe TRBD1 (6 bases). V was cut by 7 bases and J by 6 bases, with 13 bases left in between. CDR1 and CDR2 from the germline V gene are LNHDA and SQIVND (reference sequence). This CDR3 has 13 amino acids. DNA for the CDR3: TGTGCCAGTACAGGGGTAGGGGGTCAGCCCCAGCATTTT. This gives the protein CASTGVGGQPQHF.

V and J are TRBV28 and TRBJ1-2, with 7 bases that match TRBD1. Trimming removed 8 bases from V and 8 bases from J; junction bases left unmatched: 11. The CDR3 extends over 13 amino acids. Germline CDR1 reads MDHEN; CDR2 reads SYDVKM. CDR3 coding DNA: TGTGCCAGCGGACAGGTGTCACTATGGGGCTACACCTTC. It codes for CASGQVSLWGYTF.

The gene calls are TRBV30 and TRBJ2-4, with D perhaps TRBD1 or TRBD2 (6 bases each). CDR1 and CDR2 (germline): GTSNPN, SVGIG (reference sequence). The CDR3 spans 16 residues. Trimming stripped 2 bases from V and 2 bases from J, with 16 bases between. CDR3 sequence (DNA): TGTGCCTGGAGTCCCCTAGGGGGGCGAACCAAAAACATTCAGTACTTC. As protein: CAWSPLGGRTKNIQYF.

This clone has a handful of counts. V usage is TRBV2 and J usage is TRBJ1-1; TRBD1 matches 8 bases. With 11 bases clipped from V and 1 base from J, the junction kept 0 bases outside the gene matches. This CDR3 spans 11 amino acids. Germline CDR1 reads SNHLY; CDR2 reads FYNNEI. The DNA for the CDR3 is TGTGCCGGACAGGGGAACACTGAAGCTTTCTTT. Its protein is CAGQGNTEAFF.

The gene calls are TRBV6-6 and TRBJ1-2; unclear D gene. CDR3 length: 13 amino acids. Germline V gene sequence: CDR1 MNHNY, CDR2 SVGAGI (reference sequence). Trimming left V 5 bases short and J 0 bases short, with 7 bases between. In nucleotides, the CDR3 is TGTGCCAGCAGTCCCCCCACTAACTATGGCTACACCTTC. Translated, it gives CASSPPTNYGYTF.

The gene calls are TRBV11-1 and TRBJ2-5, with D unresolved. Germline CDR1 and CDR2: SGHAT and FQDESV (reference sequence). Trimming removed 5 bases at V and 4 bases at J, with 11 bases between. This CDR3 is 13 amino acids long. The DNA for the CDR3 is TGTGCCAGCAGCATAAGCCAAGCAGAGACCCAGTACTTC. It yields the protein CASSISQAETQYF.

This clone showed up just a few times. The chain employs TRBV10-2 and TRBJ2-5; TRBD2 aligns across 7 bases. Germline V lookup: CDR1 WSHSY, CDR2 SAAADI. The CDR3 extends over 15 amino acids. V dropped 8 bases and J dropped 2; count of bases not matched to a gene: 11. CDR3 sequence reads: CASSLPSGVQETQYF. Written as DNA, the CDR3 is TGCGCCAGCTCCCTCCCCAGCGGGGTACAAGAGACCCAGTACTTC.

The rearrangement uses TRBV28 and TRBJ1-1; no clear D gene. Looked up from germline, CDR1 is MDHEN and CDR2 is SYDVKM. V was trimmed by 7 bases and J by 0 bases, leaving 12 bases between them. The length of the CDR3 is 14 residues. The CDR3 protein is CASTYGRLNTEAFF. CDR3 nucleotides: TGTGCCAGCACCTACGGCAGGCTGAACACTGAAGCTTTCTTT. Combining the CDR3 with reference TRBV28 and TRBJ1-1 gives the whole variable domain DVKVTQSSRYLVKRTGEKVFLECVQDMDHENMFWYRQDPGLGLRLIYFSYDVKMKEKGDIPEGYSVSREKKERFSLILESASTNQTSMYLCASTYGRLNTEAFFGQGTRLTVV.

This sequence joins TRBV21-1 and TRBJ1-6; TRBD1 was called by the table and not checked on the DNA. TRBV21-1 is listed as a pseudogene. The CDR3 runs to 15 residues. This chain's CDR3 is CASSPRDRDDSPLHF. The CDR3 coding sequence is TGTGCCAGCAGCCCTAGGGACAGGGACGATTCACCCCTCCACTTT.

The chain recombines TRBV2 with TRBJ2-7; D gene unclear. CDR1 SNHLY and CDR2 FYNNEI come from the germline V gene. V shed 7 bases and J shed 2 bases, with 9 bases lying between them. The CDR3 consists of 12 residues. CDR3 coding DNA: TGTGCCAGCACTCCAGGAGCCTACGAGCAGTACTTC. It encodes CASTPGAYEQYF.

The rearrangement links TRBV5-6 to TRBJ2-5; 10 nucleotides match TRBD1. V lost 4 bases to trimming and J lost 3 bases; unmatched junction nucleotides: 6. Germline-derived CDR1 and CDR2 are SGHDT and YYEEEE. CDR3 length: 15 residues. The CDR3 reads CASSIGQGGKETQYF. In DNA, the CDR3 is TGTGCCAGCAGCATCGGACAGGGGGGAAAAGAGACCCAGTACTTC.

The count of this clone is one. The chain combines TRBV7-9 with TRBJ1-2, with a tentative D call TRBD1 (5 bases). Germline V gene lookup returns CDR1 SEHNR and CDR2 FQNEAQ (reference sequence). CDR3 length: 13 residues. V lost 2 bases, J lost 4 bases, and 8 bases lay in between. The CDR3 sequence: CASSLFQGYGYTF. The DNA of the CDR3 is TGTGCCAGCAGCTTATTCCAGGGCTATGGCTACACCTTC.

This clone occurred a few times. V and J are TRBV28 and TRBJ1-2; D perhaps matches TRBD1 (6 bases). Trimming stripped 2 bases from V and 7 bases from J, with 14 bases between. CDR1 and CDR2 from the germline V gene are MDHEN and SYDVKM. CDR3 length equals 14 residues. The CDR3 here is CASSLRGGQGGYTF. The CDR3 coding sequence is TGTGCCAGCAGTTTAAGAGGGGGGCAAGGTGGCTACACCTTC.

The V and J genes are TRBV27 and TRBJ2-2, with a possible D match to TRBD1 (6 bases). CDR1 MNHEY and CDR2 SMNVEV come from the germline V gene (reference sequence). The CDR3 covers 16 residues. V was shortened by 0 bases and J by 2 bases, with 10 bases between the two germline ends. The CDR3 sequence is CASSLSVQGNTGELFF. As DNA, the CDR3 is TGTGCCAGCAGTTTATCGGTACAGGGAAACACCGGGGAGCTGTTTTTT.